These 23 T cell receptor beta chains were all obtained from the same sample, sequenced in a study of shared clonotypes between healthy human individuals. The method was immunoSEQ multiplex PCR; TCRdb's version includes in-frame clones alone and lacks a portion of them. The table shows around 1.9 million clones, with 85% to 95% occurring only once. Terminally differentiated effector memory CD45RA+ cells were excluded from the naive CD8 cells, which were CD45RO-negative and positively selected for CCR7. Sequencing input: naive CD8+ T cells from PBMCs. The receptors here all came from a young man in good health. Some clones in this sample may be carry-over from other donors' samples.

In the case of this clone: The junction departs from the called germline gene at one end, perhaps through a read error. This sequence joins TRBV7-8 and TRBJ2-7; 7 nucleotides agree with TRBD1. This CDR3 spans 16 amino acids. Germline CDR1 reads SGHVS; CDR2 reads FQNEAQ. In DNA form, the CDR3 reads TGTGCCAGCAGATTAGCAAGTACAGGGGCTCTCGGCGAGCAGTACTTC. Its translation: CASRLASTGALGEQYF.

This CDR3 reads CASSPRAKRDHFYEQYF. In DNA form, the CDR3 reads TGTGCCAGCAGTCCGCGGGCGAAAAGGGATCACTTCTACGAGCAGTACTTC. The V call is TRBV7-6, the J call TRBJ2-7; perhaps TRBD2 as D (5 bases). Between the trimmed V and J ends, which lost 6 bases and 3 bases, there was a span of 24 bases. This CDR3 is built from 17 residues. CDR1 and CDR2 (germline): SGHVS, FNYEAQ.

The chain couples TRBV4-1 to TRBJ2-3; no clear D gene. The CDR3 has 16 amino acids. Germline V gives CDR1 MGHRA, CDR2 YSYEKL. Trimming removed 8 bases at V and 0 bases at J, with 18 bases between. The CDR3 sequence: CASAYGESSSTDTQYF. In DNA form, the CDR3 reads TGCGCCAGCGCGTATGGAGAGTCCTCTAGCACAGATACGCAGTATTTT.

V usage is TRBV7-3 and J usage is TRBJ2-1; 14 bases are shared with TRBD2. The CDR3 runs 17 residues. From germline, CDR1 is SGHTA and CDR2 FQGTGA. With 3 bases clipped from V and 5 bases from J, the junction kept 6 bases outside the gene matches. The CDR3 spells CASSLGLAGEEDNEQFF. The CDR3 DNA follows: TGTGCCAGCAGCTTGGGACTAGCGGGAGAAGAAGACAATGAGCAGTTCTTC.

The rearrangement links TRBV2 to TRBJ2-3; 7 bases line up with TRBD2. Germline assignment: CDR1 SNHLY and CDR2 FYNNEI. The CDR3 extends over 14 amino acids. Trimming removed 7 bases from V and 1 base from J; junction bases left unmatched: 5. CDR3 DNA: TGTGCCAGCACTAGCGGAGTCCGCACAGATACGCAGTATTTT. It yields the protein CASTSGVRTDTQYF.

Remarks on this clone: Other DNA sequences of this sample code for an identical CDR3. The J gene is TRBJ2-1, the V gene TRBV29-1, with TRBD2 matching 7 bases. This CDR3 region has 14 residues. Looked up from germline, CDR1 is SQVTM and CDR2 is ANQGSEA. V lost 4 bases to trimming and J lost 0 bases; unmatched junction nucleotides: 3. The CDR3 DNA is TGCAGCGTTGTGTCGGGGGGCTCCTACAATGAGCAGTTCTTC. This gives the protein CSVVSGGSYNEQFF.

This clone was counted a few times. The chain joins TRBV9 to TRBJ1-1; D gene unclear. Germline CDR1 and CDR2: SGDLS and YYNGEE. The V and J ends lost 4 bases and 1 base respectively, with 14 bases between them. CDR3 length: 15 amino acids. The CDR3 DNA reads TGTGCCAGCAGCCACAATGGCAGGAGGAACACTGAAGCTTTCTTT. This codes for CASSHNGRRNTEAFF.

The CDR3 spells CASSRFQPQHF. The DNA for the CDR3 is TGTGCCAGCAGCCGATTTCAGCCCCAGCATTTT. The chain couples TRBV14 to TRBJ1-5; unclear D gene. This CDR3 contains 11 residues. The germline CDR1 and CDR2 sequences are SGHDN and FVKESK. V was pared by 4 bases and J by 6 bases, with 4 bases between.

The chain couples TRBV9 to TRBJ2-7; 7 bases are shared with TRBD1. Germline CDR1 and CDR2: SGDLS and YYNGEE. This CDR3 contains 14 residues. V shed 4 bases and J 2 bases; nucleotides not matched to a gene: 6. The CDR3 bases are TGTGCCAGCAGCACGAGGGACAGAACCTACGAGCAGTACTTC. This encodes CASSTRDRTYEQYF.

The rearrangement joins TRBV7-9 to TRBJ2-1; 9 nucleotides line up with TRBD1. Germline trimming cut 5 bases from V and 9 bases from J; bases unmatched to any gene: 5. From germline, CDR1 is SEHNR and CDR2 FQNEAQ (reference sequence). The CDR3 runs 13 residues. This chain's CDR3 is CASSGTGLGEQFF. The CDR3 DNA is TGTGCCAGCAGCGGGACAGGGCTGGGTGAGCAGTTCTTC. Filled out from reference TRBV7-9 and TRBJ2-1, the complete variable domain reads DTGVSQNPRHKITKRGQNVTFRCDPISEHNRLYWYRQTLGQGPEFLTYFQNEAQLEKSRLLSDRFSAERPKGSFSTLEIQRTEQGDSAMYLCASSGTGLGEQFFGPGTRLTVL.

The V gene is TRBV27, the J gene TRBJ2-3, with 9 bases lining up with TRBD2. Per germline, CDR1 MNHEY and CDR2 SMNVEV (reference sequence). The CDR3 spans 16 residues. V shed 3 bases and J 6 bases; nucleotides not matched to a gene: 10. The CDR3: CASSFIAGGPPDTQYF. In DNA form, the CDR3 reads TGTGCCAGCAGTTTTATTGCGGGAGGGCCACCCGATACGCAGTATTTT.

V is TRBV6-1 and J is TRBJ2-5; TRBD2 matches 9 bases. The ends lost 7 bases at V and 2 bases at J; junction bases unmatched: 5. Germline assignment: CDR1 MNHNS and CDR2 SASEGT. The CDR3 has 14 residues. Here the CDR3 DNA reads TGTGCCAGCAAGTATAGCGGGAGACAAGAGACCCAGTACTTC. Translating gives CASKYSGRQETQYF.

The chain uses TRBV5-5 and TRBJ1-2, with a weak D call TRBD1 (5 bases). CDR3 length equals 15 residues. Germline assignment: CDR1 SGHKS and CDR2 YYEKEE (reference sequence). Between the trimmed V and J ends, which lost 0 bases and 5 bases, there was a span of 14 bases. CDR3 DNA sequence: TGTGCCAGCAGCTTGGAGCAGGGTTTTTGGTATGGCTACACCTTC. Its protein is CASSLEQGFWYGYTF. The whole variable domain, remainder taken from reference TRBV5-5 and TRBJ1-2, is DAGVTQSPTHLIKTRGQQVTLRCSPISGHKSVSWYQQVLGQGPQFIFQYYEKEERGRGNFPDRFSARQFPNYSSELNVNALLLGDSALYLCASSLEQGFWYGYTFGSGTRLTVV.

This chain uses TRBV2 with TRBJ2-1; 7 bases map to TRBD1. V shed 4 bases and J 8 bases; nucleotides not matched to a gene: 8. The CDR3 is made up of 14 amino acids. Germline V gene lookup returns CDR1 SNHLY and CDR2 FYNNEI. DNA for the CDR3: TGTGCCAGCAGTGCCGGGTACCAGGGGGATGAGCAGTTCTTC. It specifies CASSAGYQGDEQFF.

The V and J genes are TRBV29-1 and TRBJ2-2; TRBD2 might be the D (5 bases). The CDR3 runs 14 residues. The V gene lost 1 base and the J gene lost 0 bases, with 6 bases spanning the gap. The germline CDR1 and CDR2 sequences are SQVTM and ANQGSEA. CDR3 in DNA: TGCAGCGTTGAAGTCGGGACGAACACCGGGGAGCTGTTTTTT. Its translation: CSVEVGTNTGELFF.

This sequence joins TRBV16 and TRBJ2-1; D unresolved. V lost 0 bases and J lost 8, with 5 bases in between. The CDR3 totals 12 residues. Germline values: CDR1 KGHSY, CDR2 FQNENV. Written as DNA, the CDR3 is TGTGCCAGCAGCCAATCTGGCGATGAGCAGTTCTTC. Translated: CASSQSGDEQFF.

V and J are TRBV6-5 and TRBJ1-1; D not resolved. CDR1 and CDR2 from the germline V gene are MNHEY and SVGAGI. This CDR3 is 12 amino acids long. V shed 2 bases and J shed 7 bases, with 8 bases lying between them. As DNA, the CDR3 is TGTGCCAGCAGTTACCATGGCAGTGAAGCTTTCTTT. Its protein is CASSYHGSEAFF.

This chain uses TRBV5-1 with TRBJ2-1; possible D gene TRBD1, 6 bases. V dropped 4 bases and J dropped 0 bases, with 14 bases sitting between them. Germline V lookup: CDR1 SGHRS, CDR2 YFSETQ. CDR3 length: 16 amino acids. CDR3 sequence reads: CASSLTGSTSYNEQFF. The CDR3 DNA sequence: TGCGCCAGCAGCCTTACAGGGTCCACCTCCTACAATGAGCAGTTCTTC.

Concerning this clone: A far larger clone lies a single base away; this is likely a read error. The chain combines TRBV5-6 with TRBJ2-7; perhaps TRBD1 as D (6 bases). Per germline, CDR1 SGHDT and CDR2 YYEEEE. Trimming pared 2 bases from V and 4 bases from J, leaving 7 bases between. The CDR3 length is 12 residues. The CDR3 DNA follows: TGTGCCAGCAGCTTCGGACAGTACGAGCAGTACTTC. It translates to CASSFGQYEQYF.

The CDR3 bases are TGTGCCAGCAGCGCGATGAGGGGGTCCTACAATGAGCAGTTCTTC. This gives the protein CASSAMRGSYNEQFF. The genes are TRBV5-4 and TRBJ2-1, with D maybe TRBD1 (6 bases). V was cut by 4 bases and J by 1 base, with 12 bases left in between. The germline gives CDR1 SGHNT, CDR2 YYREEE (reference sequence). The CDR3 spans 15 residues.

The CDR3 here is CASSLGGRVETQYF. CDR3 coding DNA: TGTGCCAGCAGTTTAGGGGGTAGGGTGGAGACCCAGTACTTC. The chain couples TRBV28 to TRBJ2-5; TRBD1 or TRBD2 may be the D gene (5 bases each). V lost 2 bases and J lost 5, with 12 bases in between. Germline CDR1 and CDR2: MDHEN and SYDVKM. This CDR3 is built from 14 residues.

This rearrangement joins TRBV12-5 to TRBJ2-1; TRBD2 might be the D (5 bases). This CDR3 spans 12 amino acids. Trimming left V 5 bases short and J 9 bases short, with 11 bases between. Germline CDR1 LGHNT, CDR2 FRNRAP. This CDR3 reads CASGPDYPEQFF. CDR3 nucleotides: TGTGCTAGTGGTCCCGACTACCCTGAGCAGTTCTTC.

The CDR3 DNA reads TGTGCCAGCAGCTTAGGGTCTTGGACAGGGTCCAATCAGCCCCAGCATTTT. Translation: CASSLGSWTGSNQPQHF. The chain combines TRBV7-2 with TRBJ1-5; 8 nucleotides line up with TRBD1. The ends lost 1 base at V and 3 bases at J; junction bases unmatched: 8. CDR1 and CDR2 (germline): SGHTA, FQGNSA. The CDR3 consists of 17 residues.